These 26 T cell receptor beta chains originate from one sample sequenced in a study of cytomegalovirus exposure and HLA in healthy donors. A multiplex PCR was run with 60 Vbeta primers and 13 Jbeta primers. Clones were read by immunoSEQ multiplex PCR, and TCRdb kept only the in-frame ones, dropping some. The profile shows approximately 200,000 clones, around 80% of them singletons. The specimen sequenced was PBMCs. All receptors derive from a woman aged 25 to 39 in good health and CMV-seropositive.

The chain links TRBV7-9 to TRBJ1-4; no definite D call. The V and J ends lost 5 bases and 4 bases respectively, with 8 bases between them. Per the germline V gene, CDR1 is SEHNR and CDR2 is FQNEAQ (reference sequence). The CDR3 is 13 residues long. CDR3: CASSPESNEKLFF. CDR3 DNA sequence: TGTGCCAGCAGCCCCGAGAGTAATGAAAAACTGTTTTTT.

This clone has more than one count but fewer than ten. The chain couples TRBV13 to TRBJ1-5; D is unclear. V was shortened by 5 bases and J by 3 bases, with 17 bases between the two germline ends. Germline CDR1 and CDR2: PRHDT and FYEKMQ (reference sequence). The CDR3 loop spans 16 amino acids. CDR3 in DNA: TGTGCCAGCAGCAGAGCGGGTAAAACGGACAATCAGCCCCAGCATTTT. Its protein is CASSRAGKTDNQPQHF.

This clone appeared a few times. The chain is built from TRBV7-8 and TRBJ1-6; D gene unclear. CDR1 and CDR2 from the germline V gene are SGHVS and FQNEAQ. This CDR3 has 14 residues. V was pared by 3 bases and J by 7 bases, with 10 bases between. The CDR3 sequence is CASSLRALNSPLHF. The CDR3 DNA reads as TGTGCCAGCAGCTTGAGGGCCTTAAATTCACCCCTCCACTTT.

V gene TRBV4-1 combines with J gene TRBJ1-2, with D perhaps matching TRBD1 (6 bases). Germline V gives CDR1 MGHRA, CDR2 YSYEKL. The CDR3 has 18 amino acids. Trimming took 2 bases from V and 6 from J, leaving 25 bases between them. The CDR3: CASSQLVIRVGRGNGYTF. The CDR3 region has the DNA TGCGCCAGCAGCCAACTTGTCATTCGGGTGGGCAGGGGCAATGGCTACACCTTC.

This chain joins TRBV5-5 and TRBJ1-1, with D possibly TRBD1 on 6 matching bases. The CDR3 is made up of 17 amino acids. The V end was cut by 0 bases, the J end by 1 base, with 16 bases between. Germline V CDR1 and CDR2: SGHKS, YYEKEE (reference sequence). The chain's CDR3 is CASSLAPWGGPNTEAFF. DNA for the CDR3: TGTGCCAGCAGCTTGGCCCCCTGGGGGGGGCCGAACACTGAAGCTTTCTTT.

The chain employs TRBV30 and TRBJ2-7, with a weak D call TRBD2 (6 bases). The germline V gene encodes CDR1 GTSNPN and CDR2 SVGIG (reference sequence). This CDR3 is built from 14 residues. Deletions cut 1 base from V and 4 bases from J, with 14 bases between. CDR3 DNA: TGTGCCTGGAGTGGAGGCTACGGGAGTTACGAGCAGTACTTC. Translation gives CAWSGGYGSYEQYF. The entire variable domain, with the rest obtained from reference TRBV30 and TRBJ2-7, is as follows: SQTIHQWPATLVQPVGSPLSLECTVEGTSNPNLYWYRQAAGRGLQLLFYSVGIGQISSEVPQNLSASRPQDRQFILSSKKLLLSDSGFYLCAWSGGYGSYEQYFGPGTRLTVT.

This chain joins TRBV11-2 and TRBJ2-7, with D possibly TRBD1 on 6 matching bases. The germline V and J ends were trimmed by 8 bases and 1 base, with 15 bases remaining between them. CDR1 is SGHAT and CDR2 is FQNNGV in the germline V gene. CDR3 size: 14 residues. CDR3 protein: CASDRQEDSYEQYF. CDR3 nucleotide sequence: TGTGCCAGCGACCGACAGGAAGATTCCTACGAGCAGTACTTC.

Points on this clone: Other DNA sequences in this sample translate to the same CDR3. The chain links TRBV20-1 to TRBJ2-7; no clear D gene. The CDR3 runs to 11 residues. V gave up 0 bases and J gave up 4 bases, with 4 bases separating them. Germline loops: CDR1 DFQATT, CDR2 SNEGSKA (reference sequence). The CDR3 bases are TGCAGTGCTAGAGAGCGGTACGAGCAGTACTTC. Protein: CSARERYEQYF.

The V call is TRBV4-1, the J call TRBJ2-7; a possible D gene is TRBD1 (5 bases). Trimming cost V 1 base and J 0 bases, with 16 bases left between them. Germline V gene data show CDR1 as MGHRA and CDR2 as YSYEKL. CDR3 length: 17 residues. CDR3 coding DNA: TGCGCCAGCAGCCAAGGTATGGACACGCTAACCTCCTACGAGCAGTACTTC. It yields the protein CASSQGMDTLTSYEQYF.

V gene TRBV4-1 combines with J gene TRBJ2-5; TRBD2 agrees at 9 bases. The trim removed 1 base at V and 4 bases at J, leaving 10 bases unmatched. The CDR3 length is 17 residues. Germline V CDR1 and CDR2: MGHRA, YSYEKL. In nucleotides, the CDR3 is TGCGCCAGCAGCCAAGCCCAGGCGGGGGGGCCCGGAGAGACCCAGTACTTC. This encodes CASSQAQAGGPGETQYF.

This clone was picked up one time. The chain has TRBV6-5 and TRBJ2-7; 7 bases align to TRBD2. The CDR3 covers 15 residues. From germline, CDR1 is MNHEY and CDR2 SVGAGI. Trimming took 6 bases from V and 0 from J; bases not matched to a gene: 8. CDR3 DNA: TGTGCCAGCAGCCGAAGAGTAGCGGGCTCCTACGAGCAGTACTTC. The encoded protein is CASSRRVAGSYEQYF.

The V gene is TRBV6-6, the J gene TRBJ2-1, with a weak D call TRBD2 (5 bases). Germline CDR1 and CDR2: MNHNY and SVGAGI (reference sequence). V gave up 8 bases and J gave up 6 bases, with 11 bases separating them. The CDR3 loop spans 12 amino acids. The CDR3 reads CASGGLRNEQFF. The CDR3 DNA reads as TGTGCCAGCGGCGGACTCCGCAATGAGCAGTTCTTC.

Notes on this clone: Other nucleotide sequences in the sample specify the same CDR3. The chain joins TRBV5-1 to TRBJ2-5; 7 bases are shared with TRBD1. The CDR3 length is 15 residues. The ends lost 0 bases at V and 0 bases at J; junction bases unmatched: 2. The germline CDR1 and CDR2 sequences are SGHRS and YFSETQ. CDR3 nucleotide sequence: TGCGCCAGCAGCTTGGGAGACAGGGACCAAGAGACCCAGTACTTC. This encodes CASSLGDRDQETQYF.

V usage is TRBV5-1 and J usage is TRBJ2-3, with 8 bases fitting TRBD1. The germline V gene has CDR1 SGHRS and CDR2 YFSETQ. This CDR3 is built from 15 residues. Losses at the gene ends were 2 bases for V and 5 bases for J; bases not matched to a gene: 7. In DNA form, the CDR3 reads TGCGCCAGCAGCTTTTCAGGGGGCATTCAAGATACGCAGTATTTT. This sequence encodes CASSFSGGIQDTQYF.

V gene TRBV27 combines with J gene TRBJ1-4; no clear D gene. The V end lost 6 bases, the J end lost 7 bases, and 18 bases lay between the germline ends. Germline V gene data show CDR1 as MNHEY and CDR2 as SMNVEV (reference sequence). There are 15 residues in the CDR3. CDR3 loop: CASSPLGGRGEKLFF. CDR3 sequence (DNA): TGTGCCAGCAGCCCCCTCGGAGGGCGAGGTGAAAAACTGTTTTTT.

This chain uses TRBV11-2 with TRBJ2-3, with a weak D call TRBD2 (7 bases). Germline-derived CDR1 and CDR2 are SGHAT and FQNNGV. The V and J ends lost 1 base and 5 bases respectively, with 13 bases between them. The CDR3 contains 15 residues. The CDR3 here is CASSLVRGRGDTQYF. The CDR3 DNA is TGTGCCAGCAGCTTAGTGCGGGGGCGAGGAGATACGCAGTATTTT.

CDR3 sequence (DNA): TGTGCCAGCAGTTTGCTGGGGCTGTTTCCTAATCAGCCCCAGCATTTT. This sequence encodes CASSLLGLFPNQPQHF. The V call is TRBV6-5, the J call TRBJ1-5; D perhaps matches TRBD1 (5 bases). Germline V lookup: CDR1 MNHEY, CDR2 SVGAGI. The CDR3 consists of 16 residues. The V gene lost 4 bases and the J gene lost 4 bases, with 17 bases spanning the gap.

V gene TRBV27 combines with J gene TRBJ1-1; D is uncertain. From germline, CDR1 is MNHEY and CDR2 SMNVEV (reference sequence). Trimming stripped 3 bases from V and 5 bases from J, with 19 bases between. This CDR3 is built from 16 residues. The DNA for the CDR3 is TGTGCCAGCAGTTTTACTTTTGATCCTTGGGCTACTGAAGCTTTCTTT. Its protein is CASSFTFDPWATEAFF.

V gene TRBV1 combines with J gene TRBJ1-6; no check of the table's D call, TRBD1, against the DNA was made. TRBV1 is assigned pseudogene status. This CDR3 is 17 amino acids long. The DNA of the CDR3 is TGCACCAGCAGCCAAGATCGGGACAGGGACTCGCATTCACCCCTCCACTTT. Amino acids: CTSSQDRDRDSHSPLHF.

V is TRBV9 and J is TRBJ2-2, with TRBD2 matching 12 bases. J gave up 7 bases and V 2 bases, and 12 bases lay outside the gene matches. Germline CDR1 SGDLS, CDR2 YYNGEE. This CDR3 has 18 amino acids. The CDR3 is CASSVRLAGDQSVGELFF. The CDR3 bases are TGTGCCAGCAGCGTGAGACTAGCGGGGGACCAGAGCGTCGGGGAGCTGTTTTTT.

CDR3 residues: CASSQDGESEKLFF. The CDR3 bases are TGTGCCAGCAGCCAAGATGGGGAGAGCGAAAAACTGTTTTTT. The chain carries TRBV4-2 and TRBJ1-4; no clear D gene. V was shortened by 0 bases and J by 8 bases, with 10 bases between the two germline ends. In germline, CDR1 is LGHNA, CDR2 YNFKEQ. The CDR3 is 14 amino acids.

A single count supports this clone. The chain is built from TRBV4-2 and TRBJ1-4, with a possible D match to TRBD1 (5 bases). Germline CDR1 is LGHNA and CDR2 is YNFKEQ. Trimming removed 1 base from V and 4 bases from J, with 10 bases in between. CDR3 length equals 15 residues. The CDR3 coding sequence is TGTGCCAGCAGCCAAGTCCGGGACTTTAATGAAAAACTGTTTTTT. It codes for CASSQVRDFNEKLFF.

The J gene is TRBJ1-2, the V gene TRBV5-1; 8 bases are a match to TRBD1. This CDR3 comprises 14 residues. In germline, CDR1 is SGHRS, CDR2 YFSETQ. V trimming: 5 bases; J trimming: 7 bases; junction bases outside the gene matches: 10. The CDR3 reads CASRPGQGGSGYTF. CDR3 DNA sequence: TGCGCCAGCAGACCCGGACAGGGTGGGTCTGGCTACACCTTC.

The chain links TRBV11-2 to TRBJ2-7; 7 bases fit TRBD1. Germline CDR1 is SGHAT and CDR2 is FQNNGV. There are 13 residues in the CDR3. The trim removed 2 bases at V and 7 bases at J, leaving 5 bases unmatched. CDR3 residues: CASSLSQGEEQYF. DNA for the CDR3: TGTGCCAGCAGCTTAAGCCAGGGGGAAGAGCAGTACTTC.

The CDR3 loop is CASSLGNRGFEGYTF. The CDR3 nucleotides are TGTGCCAGCAGCTTAGGGAACAGGGGTTTCGAAGGCTACACCTTC. The chain combines TRBV7-8 with TRBJ1-2, with 7 bases fitting TRBD1. The CDR3 is made up of 15 amino acids. V trimming: 1 base; J trimming: 8 bases; junction bases outside the gene matches: 10. The germline CDR1 and CDR2 sequences are SGHVS and FQNEAQ.

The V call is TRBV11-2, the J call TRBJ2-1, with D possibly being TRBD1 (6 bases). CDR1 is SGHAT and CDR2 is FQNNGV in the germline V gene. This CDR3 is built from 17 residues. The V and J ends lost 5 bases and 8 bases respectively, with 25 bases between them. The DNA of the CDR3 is TGTGCCAGCAGCCCCTATGTTACAGGGTATCTCGGGGATGAGCAGTTCTTC. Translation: CASSPYVTGYLGDEQFF.